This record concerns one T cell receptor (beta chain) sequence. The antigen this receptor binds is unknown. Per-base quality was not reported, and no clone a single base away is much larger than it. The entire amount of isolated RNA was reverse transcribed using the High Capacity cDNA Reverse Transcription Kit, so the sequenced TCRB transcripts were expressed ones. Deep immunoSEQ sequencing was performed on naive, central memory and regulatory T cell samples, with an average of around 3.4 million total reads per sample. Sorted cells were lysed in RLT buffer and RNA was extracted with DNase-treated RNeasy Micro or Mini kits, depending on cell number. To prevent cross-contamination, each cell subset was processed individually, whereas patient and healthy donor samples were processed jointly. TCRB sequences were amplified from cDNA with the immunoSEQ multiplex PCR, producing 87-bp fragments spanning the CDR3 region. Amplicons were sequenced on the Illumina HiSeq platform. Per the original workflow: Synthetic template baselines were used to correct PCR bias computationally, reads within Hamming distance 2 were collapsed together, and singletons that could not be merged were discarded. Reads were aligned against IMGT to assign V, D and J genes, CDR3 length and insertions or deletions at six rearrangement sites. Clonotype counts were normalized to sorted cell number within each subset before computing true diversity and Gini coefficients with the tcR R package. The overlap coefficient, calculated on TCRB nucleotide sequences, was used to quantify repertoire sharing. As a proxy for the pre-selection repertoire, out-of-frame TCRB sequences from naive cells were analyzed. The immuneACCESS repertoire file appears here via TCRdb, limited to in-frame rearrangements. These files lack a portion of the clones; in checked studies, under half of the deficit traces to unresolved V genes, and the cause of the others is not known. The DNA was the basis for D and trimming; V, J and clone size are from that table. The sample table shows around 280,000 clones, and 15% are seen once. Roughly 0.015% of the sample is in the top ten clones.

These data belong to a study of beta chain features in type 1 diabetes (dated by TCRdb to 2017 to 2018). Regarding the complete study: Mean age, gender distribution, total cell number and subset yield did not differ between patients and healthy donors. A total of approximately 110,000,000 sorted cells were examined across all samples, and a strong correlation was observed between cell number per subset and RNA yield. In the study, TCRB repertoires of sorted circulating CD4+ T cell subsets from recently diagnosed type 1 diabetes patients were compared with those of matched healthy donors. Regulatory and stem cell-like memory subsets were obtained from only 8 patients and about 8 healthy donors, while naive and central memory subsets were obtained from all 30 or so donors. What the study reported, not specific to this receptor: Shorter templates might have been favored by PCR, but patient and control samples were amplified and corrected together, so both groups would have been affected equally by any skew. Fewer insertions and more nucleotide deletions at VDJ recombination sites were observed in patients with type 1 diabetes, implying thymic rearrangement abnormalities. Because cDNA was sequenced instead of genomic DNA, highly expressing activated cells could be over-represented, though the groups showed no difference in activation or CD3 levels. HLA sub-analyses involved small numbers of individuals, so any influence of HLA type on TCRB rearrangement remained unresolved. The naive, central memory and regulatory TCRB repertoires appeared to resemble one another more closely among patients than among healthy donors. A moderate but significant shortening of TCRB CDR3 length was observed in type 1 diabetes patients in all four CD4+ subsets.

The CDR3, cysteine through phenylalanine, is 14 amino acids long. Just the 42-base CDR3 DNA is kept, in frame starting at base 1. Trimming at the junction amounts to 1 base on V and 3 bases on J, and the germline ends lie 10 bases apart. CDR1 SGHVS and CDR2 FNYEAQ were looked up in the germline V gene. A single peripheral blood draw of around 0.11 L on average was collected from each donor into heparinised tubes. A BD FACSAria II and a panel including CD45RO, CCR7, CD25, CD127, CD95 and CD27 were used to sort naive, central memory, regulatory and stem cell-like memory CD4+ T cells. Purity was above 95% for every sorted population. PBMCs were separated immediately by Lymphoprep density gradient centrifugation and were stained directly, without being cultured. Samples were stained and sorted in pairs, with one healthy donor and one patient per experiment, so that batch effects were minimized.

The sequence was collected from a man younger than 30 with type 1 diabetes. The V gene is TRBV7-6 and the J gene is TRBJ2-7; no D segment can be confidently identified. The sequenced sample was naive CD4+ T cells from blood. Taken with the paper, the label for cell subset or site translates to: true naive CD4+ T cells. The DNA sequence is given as TGTGCCAGCAGCTTAGTTCCAGGAAACTACGAGCAGTACTTC. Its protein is CASSLVPGNYEQYF.